The 2 T cell receptor beta chains presented below share a single source sample, sequenced in a study of CD8 T cells in ankylosing spondylitis (dated by TCRdb to about 2017). Libraries were constructed by 5' RACE. The run used an Illumina HiSeq 2500. The public reads were run again by TCRdb, first through fastp at Q25 and then through MiXCR, and only productive beta chains were kept. Duplicate CDR3 protein sequences are folded into a single record with the most common DNA and genes. The sample profile shows about 100,000 distinct CDR3 sequences; 8.5% to 9% of them were found once. Together, the top ten hold over 4.5% of the sample. Material for sequencing was blood, either unsorted or a sorted T cell fraction (not recorded which). The receptors originated from a male donor with ankylosing spondylitis or in good health (not recorded which).

This clonotype has at least ten counts. V gene TRBV9 combines with J gene TRBJ1-1; perhaps TRBD1 as D (6 bases). Germline CDR1 SGDLS, CDR2 YYNGEE. The V end was cut by 3 bases, the J end by 1 base, with 10 bases between. The CDR3 consists of 14 residues. The CDR3 spells CASSAQGKNTEAFF. The DNA of the CDR3 is TGTGCCAGCAGCGCACAGGGAAAGAACACTGAAGCTTTCTTT.

This clonotype has at least ten counts. The chain recombines TRBV5-1 with TRBJ1-2; D is undetermined. Trimming took 0 bases from V and 1 from J, leaving 16 bases between them. There are 17 residues in the CDR3. Germline V CDR1 and CDR2: SGHRS, YFSETQ. The CDR3 DNA sequence: TGCGCCAGCAGCTTGGATGCAGGCCCAATCTATAACTATGGCTACACCTTC. It translates to CASSLDAGPIYNYGYTF.